Presented here are 6 T cell receptor beta chains from one specimen sequenced in a study of blood T cell repertoires in COVID-19. TCRdb keeps only in-frame clones here, not all; method: immunoSEQ multiplex PCR. The sample carries over 250,000 clones, around 86% recorded once. Source material: PBMCs or T cells enriched from blood (not recorded which). These receptors originate from a woman in her late teens or twenties who had recovered from COVID-19.

The rearrangement joins TRBV4-1 to TRBJ1-1, with 8 bases identical to TRBD1. Germline V CDR1 and CDR2: MGHRA, YSYEKL. The CDR3 totals 14 residues. With 2 bases clipped from V and 4 bases from J, the junction kept 3 bases outside the gene matches. The DNA of the CDR3 is TGCGCCAGCAGCCAAAGGACAGGGAGCACTGAAGCTTTCTTT. This codes for CASSQRTGSTEAFF.

Concerning this clone: Other nucleotide sequences in the sample specify the same CDR3. The chain combines TRBV12-3 or TRBV12-4 with TRBJ2-3; D is unclear. The CDR3 totals 11 residues. V lost 2 bases to trimming and J lost 6 bases, with 3 bases between them. CDR3 sequence: CASSLSDTQYF. The CDR3 DNA reads TGTGCCAGCAGTTTATCTGATACGCAGTATTTT.

The CDR3 DNA is TGTGCCAGCAGCTTAGCGGGGGCAGGGACAGACCAGCCCCAGCATTTT. Amino acid sequence: CASSLAGAGTDQPQHF. The chain couples TRBV7-2 to TRBJ1-5; TRBD1 aligns across 7 bases. J gave up 7 bases and V 0 bases, and 9 bases lay outside the gene matches. CDR1 is SGHTA, CDR2 FQGNSA, per germline. CDR3 size: 16 residues.

The chain couples TRBV7-2 to TRBJ2-3; 13 bases align to TRBD2. The CDR3 is made up of 15 amino acids. Germline V gene data show CDR1 as SGHTA and CDR2 as FQGNSA. V shed 5 bases, J shed 9 bases, and the junction held 8 bases outside the gene matches. CDR3 bases: TGTGCCAGCAGCCAGGGGGGACTAGCGGGAAACACGCAGTATTTT. Encoded protein: CASSQGGLAGNTQYF. Based on the CDR3 plus reference TRBV7-2 and TRBJ2-3, the full variable domain is GAGVSQSPSNKVTEKGKDVELRCDPISGHTALYWYRQSLGQGLEFLIYFQGNSAPDKSGLPSDRFSAERTGGSVSTLTIQRTQQEDSAVYLCASSQGGLAGNTQYFGPGTRLTVL.

V gene TRBV10-3 combines with J gene TRBJ2-7, with 10 bases aligning to TRBD1. Germline V gene data show CDR1 as ENHRY and CDR2 as SYGVKD. The CDR3 is 14 amino acids. J was trimmed by 2 bases and V by 7 bases; bases with no gene match: 5. This CDR3 reads CAITGQGNAYEQYF. The CDR3 region has the DNA TGTGCCATCACGGGACAGGGGAATGCCTACGAGCAGTACTTC.

The genes are TRBV18 and TRBJ2-5, with a possible D match to TRBD2 (6 bases). Deletions cut 2 bases from V and 2 bases from J, with 9 bases between. Germline CDR1 and CDR2: KGHSH and LQKENI. The CDR3 runs 14 residues. The CDR3 loop is CASSPRGGQETQYF. The CDR3 DNA is TGTGCCAGCTCACCAAGGGGAGGACAAGAGACCCAGTACTTC. Full variable domain (outside the CDR3, taken from reference TRBV18 and TRBJ2-5): NAGVMQNPRHLVRRRGQEARLRCSPMKGHSHVYWYRQLPEEGLKFMVYLQKENIIDESGMPKERFSAEFPKEGPSILRIQQVVRGDSAAYFCASSPRGGQETQYFGPGTRLLVL.